One T cell receptor (beta chain) is described in this entry. This sample also contains other DNA sequences that code for the same CDR3. Losses at the gene ends were 2 bases for V and 6 bases for J; bases not matched to a gene: 1. The CDR3 loop spans 13 amino acids. The germline gives CDR1 KGHSH, CDR2 LQKENI. The data stem from a study of blood T cell repertoires in COVID-19. On the study more broadly: The United States, Italy and Spain provided the acute and convalescent COVID-19 samples. The cDNA or gDNA used as material had been derived from T cells, B-cell-depleted T cells, or PBMCs.

Per the study methods: Amplification from reference gene primers served as the basis for estimated nucleated cell counts. The assay was immunoSEQ multiplex PCR, and TCRdb's table has in-frame clones only and misses some. V, J and clone size derive from that table, while D and trimming were established from the DNA sequence. The sample shows about 180,000 clones, 89% of them seen only once. The sequence was obtained from a man younger than 35 who had recovered from COVID-19. This rearrangement joins TRBV18 to TRBJ1-2, with 9 bases aligning to TRBD1. Sequenced sample: peripheral blood. The CDR3 bases are TGTGCCAGCTCACCAAGGACAGGGGATGGCTACACCTTC. This encodes CASSPRTGDGYTF.